This TCR beta chain derives from a study of post-analysis software for immune sequencing data. Study-wide results and caveats: Patients showed TRBV5-6, TRBV5-1 and TRBV20-1 among several TRBV segments more frequent than in controls.

Notes on this clonotype: The antigen remains unidentified.

V shed 0 bases, J shed 4 bases, and the junction held 5 bases outside the gene matches. The CDR3 covers 15 residues. Germline CDR1 and CDR2: MRHNA and SNTAGT. The library was made from cDNA and included unique molecular identifiers. TCRdb itself ran the PCR reads through MiXCR, one entry per CDR3 protein. This sample carries around 400,000 distinct CDR3 sequences, 39% of them seen once, and the ten largest clones take roughly 8.2%. Sequencing was performed on blood. This chain uses TRBV6-4 with TRBJ1-1; 7 nucleotides line up with TRBD1. This sequence originates from a girl aged 2 to 10 with multiple sclerosis. The CDR3 DNA is TGTGCCAGCAGTGACTCAGACAGGGTTGGCACTGAAGCTTTCTTT. Its protein is CASSDSDRVGTEAFF.